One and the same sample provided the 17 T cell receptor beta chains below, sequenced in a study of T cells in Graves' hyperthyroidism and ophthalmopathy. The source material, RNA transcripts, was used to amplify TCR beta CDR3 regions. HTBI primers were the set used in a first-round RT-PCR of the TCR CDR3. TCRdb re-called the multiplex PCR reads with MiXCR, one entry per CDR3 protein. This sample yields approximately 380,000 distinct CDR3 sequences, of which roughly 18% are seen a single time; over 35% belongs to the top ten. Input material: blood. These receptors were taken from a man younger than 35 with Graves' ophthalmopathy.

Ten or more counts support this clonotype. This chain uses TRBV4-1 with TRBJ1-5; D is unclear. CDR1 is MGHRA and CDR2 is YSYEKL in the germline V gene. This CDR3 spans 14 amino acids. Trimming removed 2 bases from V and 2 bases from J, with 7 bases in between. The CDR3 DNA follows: TGCGCCAGCAGCCAACGGGTGGGCAATCAGCCCCAGCATTTT. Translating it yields CASSQRVGNQPQHF.

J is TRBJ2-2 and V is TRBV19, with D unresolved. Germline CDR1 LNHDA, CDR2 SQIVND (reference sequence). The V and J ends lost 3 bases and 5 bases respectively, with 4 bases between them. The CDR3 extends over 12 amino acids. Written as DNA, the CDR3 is TGTGCCAGTAGTATTATGACCGGGGAGCTGTTTTTT. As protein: CASSIMTGELFF.

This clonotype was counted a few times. The CDR3 nucleotides are TGCAGTGCTAGGTTACTCCTAGCGGGAGATTACAATGAGCAGTTCTTC. It codes for CSARLLLAGDYNEQFF. The rearrangement links TRBV20-1 to TRBJ2-1, with 10 bases identical to TRBD2. Germline V gene data show CDR1 as DFQATT and CDR2 as SNEGSKA (reference sequence). The CDR3 has 16 residues. With V trimmed by 3 bases and J by 4 bases, 9 bases remained unmatched.

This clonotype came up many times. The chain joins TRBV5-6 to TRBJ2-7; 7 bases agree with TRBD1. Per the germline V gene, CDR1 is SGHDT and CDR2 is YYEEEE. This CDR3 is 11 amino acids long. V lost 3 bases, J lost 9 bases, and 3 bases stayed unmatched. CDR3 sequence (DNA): TGTGCCAGCAGCTCCGAGGGGGCGCAGTACTTC. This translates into CASSSEGAQYF.

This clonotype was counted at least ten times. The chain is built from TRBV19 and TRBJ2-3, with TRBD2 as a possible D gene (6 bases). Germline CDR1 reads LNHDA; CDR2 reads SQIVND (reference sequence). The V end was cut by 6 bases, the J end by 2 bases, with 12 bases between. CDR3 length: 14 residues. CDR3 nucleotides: TGTGCCAGTAGCTCAGCGGGCCCCACAGATACGCAGTATTTT. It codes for CASSSAGPTDTQYF.

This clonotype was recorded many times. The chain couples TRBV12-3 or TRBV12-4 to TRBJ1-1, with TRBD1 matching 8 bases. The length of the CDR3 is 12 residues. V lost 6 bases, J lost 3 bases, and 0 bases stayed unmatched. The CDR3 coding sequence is TGTGCCAGCAGGACAGGGGACACTGAAGCTTTCTTT. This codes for CASRTGDTEAFF.

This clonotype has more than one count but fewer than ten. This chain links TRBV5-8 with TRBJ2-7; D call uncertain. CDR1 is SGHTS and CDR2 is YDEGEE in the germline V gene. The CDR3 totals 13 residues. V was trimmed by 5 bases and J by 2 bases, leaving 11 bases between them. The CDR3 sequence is CASSSPRAYEQYF. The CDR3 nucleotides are TGTGCCAGCAGTTCGCCCCGGGCCTACGAGCAGTACTTC.

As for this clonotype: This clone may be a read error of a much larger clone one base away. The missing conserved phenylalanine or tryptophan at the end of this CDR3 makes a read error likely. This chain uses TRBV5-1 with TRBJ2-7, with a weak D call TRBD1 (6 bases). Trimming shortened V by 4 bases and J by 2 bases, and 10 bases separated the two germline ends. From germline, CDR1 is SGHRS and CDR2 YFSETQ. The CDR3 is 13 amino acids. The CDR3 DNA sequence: TGCGCCAGCAGCGCACAGGGTACCTACGAGCAGTACTCC. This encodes CASSAQGTYEQYS.

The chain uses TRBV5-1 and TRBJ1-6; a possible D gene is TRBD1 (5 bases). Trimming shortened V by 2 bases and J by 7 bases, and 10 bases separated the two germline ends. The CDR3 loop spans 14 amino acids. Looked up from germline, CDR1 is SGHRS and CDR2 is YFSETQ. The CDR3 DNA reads TGCGCCAGCAGCTTCCGGGACCCGAATTCACCCCTCCACTTT. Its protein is CASSFRDPNSPLHF. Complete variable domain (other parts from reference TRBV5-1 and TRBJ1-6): KAGVTQTPRYLIKTRGQQVTLSCSPISGHRSVSWYQQTPGQGLQFLFEYFSETQRNKGNFPGRFSGRQFSNSRSEMNVSTLELGDSALYLCASSFRDPNSPLHFGNGTRLTVT.

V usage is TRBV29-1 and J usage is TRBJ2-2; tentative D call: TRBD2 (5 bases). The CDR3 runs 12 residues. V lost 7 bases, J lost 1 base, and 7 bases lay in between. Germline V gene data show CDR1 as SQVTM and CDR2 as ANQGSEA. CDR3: CSAGMNTGELFF. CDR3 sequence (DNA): TGCAGCGCCGGGATGAACACCGGGGAGCTGTTTTTT.

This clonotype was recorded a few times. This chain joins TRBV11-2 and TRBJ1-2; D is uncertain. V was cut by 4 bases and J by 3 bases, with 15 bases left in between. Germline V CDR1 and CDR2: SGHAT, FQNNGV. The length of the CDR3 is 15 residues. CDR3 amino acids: CASSSARVWDYGYTF. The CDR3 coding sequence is TGTGCCAGCAGCTCCGCGAGGGTTTGGGACTATGGCTACACCTTC.

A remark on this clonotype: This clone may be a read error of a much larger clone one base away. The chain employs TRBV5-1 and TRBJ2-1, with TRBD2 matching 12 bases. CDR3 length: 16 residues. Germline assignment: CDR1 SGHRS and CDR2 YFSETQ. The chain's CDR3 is CANSLDLAGGWNEQFF. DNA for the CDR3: TGCGCCAACAGCTTGGATCTAGCGGGGGGGTGGAATGAGCAGTTCTTC.

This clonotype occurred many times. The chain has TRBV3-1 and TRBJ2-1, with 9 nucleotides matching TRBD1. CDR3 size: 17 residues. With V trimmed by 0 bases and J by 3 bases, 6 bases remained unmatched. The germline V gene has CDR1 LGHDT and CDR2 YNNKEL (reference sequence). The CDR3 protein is CASSQENWGQGYNEQFF. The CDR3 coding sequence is TGTGCCAGCAGCCAAGAAAACTGGGGACAGGGCTACAATGAGCAGTTCTTC.

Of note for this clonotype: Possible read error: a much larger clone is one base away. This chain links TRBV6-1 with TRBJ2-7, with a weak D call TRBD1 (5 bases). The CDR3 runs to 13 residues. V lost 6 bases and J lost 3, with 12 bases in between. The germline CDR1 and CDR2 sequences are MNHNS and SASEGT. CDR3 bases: TGTGCCAGCAGCTGGAACAGGTACTACGAGCAGTACTTC. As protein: CASSWNRYYEQYF.

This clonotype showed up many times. The CDR3 here is CASRDNVGEAFF. The CDR3, as DNA: TGTGCCAGCAGAGACAATGTGGGAGAAGCTTTCTTT. The chain carries TRBV6-1 and TRBJ1-1; D gene uncertain. Deletions cut 6 bases from V and 8 bases from J, with 13 bases between. This CDR3 is built from 12 residues. Germline V lookup: CDR1 MNHNS, CDR2 SASEGT.

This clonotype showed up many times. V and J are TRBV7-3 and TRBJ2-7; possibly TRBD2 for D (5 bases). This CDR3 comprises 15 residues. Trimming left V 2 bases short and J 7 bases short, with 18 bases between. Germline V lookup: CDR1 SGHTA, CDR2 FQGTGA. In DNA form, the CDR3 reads TGTGCCAGCAGCTTAGGGCGGACCAACCCGGGGGAGCAGTACTTC. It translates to CASSLGRTNPGEQYF.

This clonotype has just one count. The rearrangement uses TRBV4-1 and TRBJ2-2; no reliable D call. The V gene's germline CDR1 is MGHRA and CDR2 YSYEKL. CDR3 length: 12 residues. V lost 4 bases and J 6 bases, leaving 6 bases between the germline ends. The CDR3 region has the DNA TGCGCCAGCAGCCGGGTGGCCGGGGAGCTGTTTTTT. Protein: CASSRVAGELFF.